The sample holds one count of the clone carrying this TCR beta chain. What it binds is unknown. The CDR3 contains 13 residues. Trimming removed 6 bases from V and 5 bases from J; junction bases left unmatched: 6. CDR1 is MDHEN and CDR2 is SYDVKM in the germline V gene. These data originate in a study of cytomegalovirus exposure and HLA in healthy donors. Both 60 Vbeta primers and 13 Jbeta primers went into the PCR. Produced via immunoSEQ multiplex PCR; TCRdb's table is partial and in-frame only. The sample includes around 120,000 clones, under 85% of them seen just once. Study-level points and caveats: HLA alleles were associated with 18,000 or so TCR beta sequences in a later analysis at 0.05 false discovery rate. One variant, a missense change in DCLRE1C, was linked in a later analysis to TCR beta V- and J-gene trimming. Some segments of the V type, notably TRBV6-2 and TRBV6-3, were excluded as indistinguishable.

Although they were nominally healthy when sampled, donors likely had unrecorded immune exposures. The chain employs TRBV28 and TRBJ1-1; 7 positions agree with TRBD1. The clonotype comes from a young woman in good health and CMV-seronegative. The sample taken for sequencing was PBMCs. The CDR3 here is CASRRRQGTEAFF. The CDR3, as DNA: TGTGCCAGCAGGCGACGACAGGGAACTGAAGCTTTCTTT.